What follows describes a single T cell receptor beta chain. Its antigen is unidentified. Germline is not matched at one junction end, which may reflect a read error. CDR3 length: 13 residues. Germline values: CDR1 MGHRA, CDR2 YSYEKL. The data derive from a study of T cells in Graves' hyperthyroidism and ophthalmopathy. Study-wide results and caveats: Stable hyperthyroidism and ophthalmopathy were separated using 13 V-J signatures.

Amplified TCR beta CDR3 regions came from RNA transcripts. An initial round of RT-PCR targeting the TCR CDR3 relied on the HTBI primer set. Using its own MiXCR run on the multiplex PCR reads, TCRdb lists one record per CDR3 protein. There are roughly 420,000 distinct CDR3 sequences in the sample; around 16% occur only once, and about 14% lies in the top ten. The origin of this receptor is a woman in her late teens or twenties with Graves' hyperthyroidism. The rearrangement links TRBV4-1 to TRBJ2-1; D is undetermined. Sample: blood. The CDR3 DNA reads TGCGCCGGCAGCCATCCTGGATACAATGAGCAGTTCTTC. It is translated as CAGSHPGYNEQFF.